This T cell receptor (beta chain) was retrieved from a study of blood T cell repertoires in COVID-19. Individuals drawn from 20 to 30 US areas were about 18 to 90 years old. Libraries were prepared by immunoSEQ multiplex PCR; TCRdb keeps only in-frame clonotypes and omits some of them. The data hold around 300,000 clones, with about 87% observed a single time. The sequence derives from a woman aged 50 to 60 who had recovered from COVID-19. The sample consisted of PBMCs or T cells enriched from blood (not recorded which).

This CDR3 reads CASSFLDRGLDEQYF. CDR3 in DNA: TGTGCCAGCAGTTTTTTAGACAGGGGGCTAGACGAGCAGTACTTC. The V call is TRBV28, the J call TRBJ2-7; 10 nucleotides align to TRBD1. This CDR3 has 15 residues. V shed 3 bases, J shed 5 bases, and the junction held 7 bases outside the gene matches. Germline-derived CDR1 and CDR2 are MDHEN and SYDVKM.